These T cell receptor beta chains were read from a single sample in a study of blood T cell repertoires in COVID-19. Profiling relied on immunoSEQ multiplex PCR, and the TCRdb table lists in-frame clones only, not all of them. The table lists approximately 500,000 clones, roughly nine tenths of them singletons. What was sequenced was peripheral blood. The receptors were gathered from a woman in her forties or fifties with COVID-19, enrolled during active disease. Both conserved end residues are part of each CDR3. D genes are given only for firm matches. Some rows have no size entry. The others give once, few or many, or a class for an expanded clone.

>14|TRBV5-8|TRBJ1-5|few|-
CASTSRGRDQPQHF
TGTGCCAGCACCTCAAGAGGGAGAGATCAGCCCCAGCATTTT
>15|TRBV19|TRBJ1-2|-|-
CASRPQANANYGYTF
TGTGCCAGTAGGCCACAGGCTAACGCTAACTATGGCTACACCTTC
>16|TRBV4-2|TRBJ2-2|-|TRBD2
CASSQEVGGYTGELFF
TGTGCCAGCAGCCAAGAAGTGGGGGGGTACACCGGGGAGCTGTTTTTT
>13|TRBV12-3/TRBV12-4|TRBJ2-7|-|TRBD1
CASSLKGAGEQYF
TGTGCCAGCAGTTTAAAGGGGGCAGGCGAGCAGTACTTC
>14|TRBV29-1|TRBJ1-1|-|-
CSVSGVGMNTEAFF
TGCAGCGTTTCGGGGGTCGGGATGAACACTGAAGCTTTCTTT
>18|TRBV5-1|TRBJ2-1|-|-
CASSLDRYQAMSYNEQFF
TGCGCCAGCAGCTTGGATCGTTACCAGGCCATGTCCTACAATGAGCAGTTCTTC
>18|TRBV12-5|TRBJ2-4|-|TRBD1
CASGLVLEGGPPKNIQYF
TGTGCTAGTGGTTTGGTACTAGAAGGGGGCCCCCCCAAAAACATTCAGTACTTC
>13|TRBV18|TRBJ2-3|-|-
CASSPGATDTQYF
TGTGCCAGCTCACCGGGGGCAACAGATACGCAGTATTTT
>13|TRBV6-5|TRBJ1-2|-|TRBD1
CAGLDRAGYGYTF
TGTGCCGGATTGGACAGGGCTGGATATGGCTACACCTTC
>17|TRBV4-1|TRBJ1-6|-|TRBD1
CASSRDSIGSDNSPLHF
TGCGCCAGCAGCCGGGACAGTATAGGATCGGATAATTCACCCCTCCACTTT
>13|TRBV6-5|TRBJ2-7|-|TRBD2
CASRGGGGGEQYF
TGTGCCAGTCGGGGTGGCGGGGGAGGCGAGCAGTACTTC
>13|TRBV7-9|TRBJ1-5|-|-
CASTRGSGQPQHF
TGTGCCAGCACCAGAGGGAGCGGGCAGCCCCAGCATTTT
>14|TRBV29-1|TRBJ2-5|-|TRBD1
CSVERTGGRETQYF
TGCAGCGTTGAGAGGACAGGGGGTAGGGAGACCCAGTACTTC
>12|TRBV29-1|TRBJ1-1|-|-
CSGRQWDTEAFF
TGCAGCGGCCGACAGTGGGACACTGAAGCTTTCTTT
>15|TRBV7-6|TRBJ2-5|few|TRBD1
CASSLSQGVAETQYF
TGTGCCAGCAGCTTATCGCAGGGGGTAGCGGAGACCCAGTACTTC
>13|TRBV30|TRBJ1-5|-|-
CAWGGRSSQPQHF
TGTGCCTGGGGAGGGAGGTCAAGTCAGCCCCAGCATTTT
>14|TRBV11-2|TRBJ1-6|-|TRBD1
CASSYGQGNSPLHF
TGTGCCAGCAGCTATGGACAGGGGAATTCACCCCTCCACTTT
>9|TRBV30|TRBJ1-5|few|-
CPGNQPQHF
TGTCCGGGAAATCAGCCCCAGCATTTT
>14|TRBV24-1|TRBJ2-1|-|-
CATSVASSYNEQFF
TGTGCCACCAGTGTGGCCAGCTCCTACAATGAGCAGTTCTTC
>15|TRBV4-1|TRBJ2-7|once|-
CASSQDRFGAYEQYF
TGCGCCAGCAGCCAAGATCGGTTCGGAGCCTACGAGCAGTACTTC
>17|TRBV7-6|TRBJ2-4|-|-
CASSLAGGTAPGNIQYF
TGTGCCAGCAGCTTAGCGGGCGGGACAGCCCCAGGGAACATTCAGTACTTC
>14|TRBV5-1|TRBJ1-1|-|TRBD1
CASSYRGRGTEAFF
TGCGCCAGCAGCTACAGGGGCAGAGGCACTGAAGCTTTCTTT
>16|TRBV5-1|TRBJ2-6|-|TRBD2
CASMAGGPDGANVLTF
TGCGCCAGCATGGCGGGGGGGCCGGACGGGGCCAACGTCCTGACTTTC
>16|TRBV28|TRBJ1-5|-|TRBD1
CASSLGGQGANQPQHF
TGTGCCAGCAGTTTAGGAGGACAGGGCGCCAATCAGCCCCAGCATTTT
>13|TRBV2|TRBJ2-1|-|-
CASTQGPYNEQFF
TGTGCCAGCACGCAGGGGCCCTACAATGAGCAGTTCTTC
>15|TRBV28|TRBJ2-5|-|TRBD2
CASSGAGLRQETQYF
TGTGCCAGCAGTGGTGCGGGACTACGACAAGAGACCCAGTACTTC
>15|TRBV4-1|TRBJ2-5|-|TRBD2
CASSDTRGGPETQYF
TGCGCCAGCAGCGACACGCGGGGGGGCCCGGAGACCCAGTACTTC
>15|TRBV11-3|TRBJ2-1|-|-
CASSLGRGSYNEQFF
TGTGCCAGCAGCTTGGGCAGGGGCTCCTACAATGAGCAGTTCTTC
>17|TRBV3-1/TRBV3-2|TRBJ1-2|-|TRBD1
CASSPAWGTGIKGGYTF
TGTGCCAGCAGCCCTGCTTGGGGGACAGGGATAAAAGGTGGCTACACCTTC
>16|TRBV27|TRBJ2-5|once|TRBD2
CASSPRLAIRQETQYF
TGTGCCAGCAGTCCTAGACTAGCGATTCGACAGGAGACCCAGTACTTC
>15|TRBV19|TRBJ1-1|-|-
CASSIGGPRTTEAFF
TGTGCCAGTAGTATAGGGGGCCCTCGGACCACTGAAGCTTTCTTT
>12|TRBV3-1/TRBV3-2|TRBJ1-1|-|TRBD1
CASSFGTGEAFF
TGTGCCAGCAGCTTCGGGACAGGGGAAGCTTTCTTT
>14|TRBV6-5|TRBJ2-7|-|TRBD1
CASGTGTGIYEQYF
TGTGCCAGCGGTACCGGGACAGGGATATACGAGCAGTACTTC
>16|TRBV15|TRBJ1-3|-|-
CATSRDRVVSGNTIYF
TGTGCCACCAGCAGAGATCGGGTCGTCTCTGGAAACACCATATATTTT
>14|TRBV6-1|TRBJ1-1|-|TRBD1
CASSEITGVTEAFF
TGTGCCAGCAGTGAAATCACAGGGGTCACTGAAGCTTTCTTT
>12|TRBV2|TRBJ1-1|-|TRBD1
CAGGQEYTEAFF
TGTGCCGGGGGACAGGAGTACACTGAAGCTTTCTTT
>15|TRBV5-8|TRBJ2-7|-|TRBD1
CASSLVLDRDGEQYF
TGTGCCAGCAGCTTGGTGCTGGACAGGGACGGCGAGCAGTACTTC
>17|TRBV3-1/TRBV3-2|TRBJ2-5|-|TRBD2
CASSTQLLAGAGETQYF
TGTGCCAGCAGCACCCAACTACTAGCGGGGGCAGGGGAGACCCAGTACTTC
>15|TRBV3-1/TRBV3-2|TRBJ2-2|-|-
CASSPWRLSVGELFF
TGTGCCAGCAGCCCCTGGAGACTTTCAGTCGGGGAGCTGTTTTTT
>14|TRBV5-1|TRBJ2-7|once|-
CASSLDHGVHEQYF
TGCGCCAGCAGCTTGGATCACGGTGTCCACGAGCAGTACTTC
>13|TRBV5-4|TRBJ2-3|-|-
CASSSTQGDTQYF
TGTGCCAGCAGCTCAACCCAGGGAGATACGCAGTATTTT
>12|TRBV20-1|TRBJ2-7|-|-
CSASPGSYEQYF
TGCAGTGCTAGTCCAGGGTCCTACGAGCAGTACTTC
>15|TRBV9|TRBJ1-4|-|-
CASSARQLTNEKLFF
TGTGCCAGCAGCGCGCGACAGCTCACTAATGAAAAACTGTTTTTT